This T cell receptor (beta chain) came from a study of blood T cell repertoires in COVID-19. The overall study: Samples came from the United States, Italy and Spain, spanning acute and convalescent COVID-19.

Clones were sequenced by immunoSEQ multiplex PCR, and TCRdb holds only the in-frame ones, with some missing. The data show approximately 180,000 clones, 70% to 80% seen once. Donors were grouped by their self-reported clinical history. Cohort 3 recovered donors had two negative PCRs, clearance, or symptom resolution. CDR3 length: 12 residues. V lost 5 bases and J 3 bases, leaving 4 bases between the germline ends. From germline, CDR1 is SGHTA and CDR2 FQGNSA. The receptor's source is a woman between 50 and 59 years old who had recovered from COVID-19. V gene TRBV7-2 combines with J gene TRBJ2-2; D is uncertain. The sample comprised PBMCs or T cells enriched from blood (not recorded which). The CDR3 region has the DNA TGTGCCAGCAGCCATTACACCGGGGAGCTGTTTTTT. Encoded protein: CASSHYTGELFF. Using reference TRBV7-2 and TRBJ2-2 for the parts outside the CDR3, the full variable domain is GAGVSQSPSNKVTEKGKDVELRCDPISGHTALYWYRQSLGQGLEFLIYFQGNSAPDKSGLPSDRFSAERTGGSVSTLTIQRTQQEDSAVYLCASSHYTGELFFGEGSRLTVL.